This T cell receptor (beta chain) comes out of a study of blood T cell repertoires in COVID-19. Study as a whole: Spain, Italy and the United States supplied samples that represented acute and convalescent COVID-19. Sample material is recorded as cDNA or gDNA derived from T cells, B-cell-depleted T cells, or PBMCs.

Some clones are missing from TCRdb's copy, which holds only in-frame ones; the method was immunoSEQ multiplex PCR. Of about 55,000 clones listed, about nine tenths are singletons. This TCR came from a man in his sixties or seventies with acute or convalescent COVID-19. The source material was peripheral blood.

The CDR3 spells CASSWRAAPYGYTF. CDR3 coding DNA: TGTGCCAGCAGTTGGCGGGCAGCCCCGTATGGCTACACCTTC. The chain carries TRBV6-5 and TRBJ1-2; D is ambiguous. Germline CDR1 is MNHEY and CDR2 is SVGAGI. With 4 bases removed from V and 5 bases from J, the gap between germline ends came to 14 bases. This CDR3 spans 14 amino acids.